This T cell receptor (beta chain) was observed in a study of blood T cell repertoires in COVID-19. In the study overall: Specimens from acute and convalescent COVID-19 originated in the United States, Italy and Spain. The cDNA or gDNA used as material had been derived from T cells, B-cell-depleted T cells, or PBMCs.

This clone showed up just a few times. Other nucleotide sequences in the sample specify the same CDR3. Per germline, CDR1 MGHDK and CDR2 SYGVNS. The V gene lost 6 bases and the J gene lost 1 base, with 12 bases spanning the gap. The CDR3 is 14 amino acids. Per the authors' pipeline: Nucleated cell counts were estimated from reference gene primer amplification. The data were produced by immunoSEQ multiplex PCR, yet TCRdb's version contains in-frame clones alone and is incomplete. V, J and clone size are those of that table, while D and trimming were read from the DNA. The sample consists of hundreds of thousands of clones, 84% of them appearing once.

The chain has TRBV25-1 and TRBJ1-2; possible D gene TRBD1, 5 bases. This TCR came from a human donor in a cohort sampled during active COVID-19. Sequenced material: peripheral blood. CDR3 DNA: TGTGCCAGCAGCGAGGATGACAGTAACTATGGCTACACCTTC. It is translated as CASSEDDSNYGYTF.